Below, 19 T cell receptor beta chains from the same sample are listed, as sequenced in a study of T-cell memory formation after mild COVID-19. Via MiXCR, TCRdb re-called the 5' RACE reads, giving one row per CDR3 protein. The sample consists of hundreds of thousands of distinct CDR3 sequences, 17% of them appearing once. The sample comprised PBMCs or a T cell subset sorted from them (not recorded which). The receptors come from an adult woman who had mild COVID-19 (a few samples of this study predate the infection). Cell type and time point are not known.

The J gene is TRBJ2-1, the V gene TRBV5-1; tentative D call: TRBD1 (6 bases). The germline gives CDR1 SGHRS, CDR2 YFSETQ. This CDR3 has 16 residues. V lost 4 bases and J lost 1, with 15 bases in between. DNA of the CDR3: TGCGCCAGCAGCAAAGATTTGGACAGATCCTACAATGAGCAGTTCTTC. It translates to CASSKDLDRSYNEQFF.

This clonotype was counted a few times. The gene calls are TRBV4-3 and TRBJ2-1, with D possibly TRBD2 on 5 matching bases. The CDR3 is 13 residues long. Germline V lookup: CDR1 LGHNA, CDR2 YSLEER. Deletions cut 2 bases from V and 8 bases from J, with 10 bases between. CDR3 DNA: TGCGCCAGCAGCCAACAACCCGGGGATGAGCAGTTCTTC. Translated: CASSQQPGDEQFF.

The chain has TRBV20-1 and TRBJ2-3; TRBD1 agrees at 8 bases. The CDR3 runs 15 residues. The junction had 8 bases not matched to a gene; V was cut back by 5 bases and J by 1 base. Per germline, CDR1 DFQATT and CDR2 SNEGSKA (reference sequence). The CDR3 coding sequence is TGCAGTGCTCACTCCGGGACAGGCCGCACAGATACGCAGTATTTT. This encodes CSAHSGTGRTDTQYF.

V is TRBV7-2 and J is TRBJ2-2; the D is unclear. The CDR3 contains 14 residues. Trimming shortened V by 5 bases and J by 1 base, and 8 bases separated the two germline ends. CDR1 and CDR2 (germline): SGHTA, FQGNSA. CDR3 protein: CASSPMKNTGELFF. In DNA form, the CDR3 reads TGTGCCAGCAGCCCTATGAAGAACACCGGGGAGCTGTTTTTT.

The V call is TRBV19, the J call TRBJ1-6, with D possibly TRBD1 on 5 matching bases. V lost 1 base to trimming and J lost 11 bases, with 15 bases between them. Germline CDR1 is LNHDA and CDR2 is SQIVND (reference sequence). This CDR3 spans 15 amino acids. In DNA form, the CDR3 reads TGTGCCAGTAGTATAGGCCAGGGAATCGCGGCACCCCTCCACTTT. Protein product: CASSIGQGIAAPLHF.

The CDR3 sequence is CASSLTIEDTEAFF. The CDR3 DNA reads as TGTGCCAGCAGCTTAACTATAGAGGACACTGAAGCTTTCTTT. This chain links TRBV7-9 with TRBJ1-1; no definite D call. The CDR3 has 14 residues. Between the trimmed V and J ends, which lost 2 bases and 3 bases, there was a span of 10 bases. Germline V lookup: CDR1 SEHNR, CDR2 FQNEAQ (reference sequence).

J is TRBJ1-4 and V is TRBV12-3 or TRBV12-4; D may be TRBD1 (5 bases). With 3 bases removed from V and 12 bases from J, the gap between germline ends came to 14 bases. The CDR3 has 13 amino acids. CDR3 nucleotides: TGTGCCAGCAGTTTGGTGGGACTGCGAGAACTGTTTTTT. Protein sequence: CASSLVGLRELFF.

This clonotype occurred a few times. V and J are TRBV4-1 and TRBJ1-4; TRBD1 is a possible D gene (5 bases). The CDR3 is 15 residues long. Germline loops: CDR1 MGHRA, CDR2 YSYEKL. Trimming left V 4 bases short and J 4 bases short, with 13 bases between. In DNA, the CDR3 is TGCGCCAGCAGCCCTCCCGGGACGGTTAATGAAAAACTGTTTTTT. It yields the protein CASSPPGTVNEKLFF.

The chain links TRBV4-1 to TRBJ1-6; perhaps TRBD1 as D (6 bases). The CDR3 totals 17 residues. Trimming pared 2 bases from V and 7 bases from J, leaving 18 bases between. The germline gives CDR1 MGHRA, CDR2 YSYEKL. CDR3 nucleotides: TGCGCCAGCAGCCAACAGGCGTACAGGGTGGAAAATTCACCCCTCCACTTT. Encoded protein: CASSQQAYRVENSPLHF.

This clonotype has just a few counts. CDR3 region: CASSQNRDRDEKLFF. CDR3 nucleotides: TGCGCCAGCAGCCAAAACCGGGACAGGGATGAAAAACTGTTTTTT. This chain links TRBV4-3 with TRBJ1-4; 9 positions match TRBD1. The CDR3 extends over 15 amino acids. Germline lookup yields CDR1 LGHNA and CDR2 YSLEER. With 2 bases clipped from V and 6 bases from J, the junction kept 4 bases outside the gene matches.

This clonotype was seen at least ten times. The rearrangement uses TRBV20-1 and TRBJ2-5, with D possibly matching TRBD2 (5 bases). CDR3 size: 14 residues. V was trimmed by 1 base and J by 3 bases, leaving 12 bases between them. Looked up from germline, CDR1 is DFQATT and CDR2 is SNEGSKA (reference sequence). The CDR3 sequence: CSARVGSAEETQYF. Written as DNA, the CDR3 is TGCAGTGCTAGAGTGGGTAGCGCGGAAGAGACCCAGTACTTC.

The chain links TRBV6-2 or TRBV6-3 to TRBJ2-7; 8 bases line up with TRBD2. With V trimmed by 6 bases and J by 5 bases, 9 bases remained unmatched. Germline V gene data show CDR1 as MNHEY and CDR2 as SVGEGT. This CDR3 is built from 14 residues. The chain's CDR3 is CASSRSGRAHEQYF. The CDR3 DNA reads as TGTGCCAGCAGCCGCTCCGGGAGGGCGCACGAGCAGTACTTC.

The rearrangement joins TRBV5-1 to TRBJ1-5, with D possibly being TRBD1 (6 bases). Between the trimmed V and J ends, which lost 4 bases and 4 bases, there was a span of 12 bases. Germline values: CDR1 SGHRS, CDR2 YFSETQ. CDR3 length: 14 amino acids. CDR3: CASSTGQSNQPQHF. The CDR3 DNA reads as TGCGCCAGCAGCACCGGACAGTCTAATCAGCCCCAGCATTTT.

This clonotype was observed a handful of times. The chain is built from TRBV3-1 and TRBJ2-1, with TRBD1 matching 8 bases. Losses at the gene ends were 4 bases for V and 3 bases for J; bases not matched to a gene: 8. The germline V gene has CDR1 LGHDT and CDR2 YNNKEL (reference sequence). CDR3 length: 16 amino acids. DNA for the CDR3: TGTGCCAGCAGCCCGACCGGGACAGGCGTCTACAATGAGCAGTTCTTC. This sequence encodes CASSPTGTGVYNEQFF.

This clonotype was recorded a few times. This chain links TRBV4-3 with TRBJ1-3, with D perhaps matching TRBD1 (6 bases). This CDR3 has 16 residues. Trimming took off 1 base at V and 4 bases at J, with 14 bases between the two ends. CDR1 and CDR2 from the germline V gene are LGHNA and YSLEER. The CDR3 region has the DNA TGCGCCAGCAGCCAAGCAGGGGTTCCAGGGGGAAACACCATATATTTT. Translation gives CASSQAGVPGGNTIYF.

The table lists this clonotype with a few counts. V is TRBV11-2 and J is TRBJ2-7; D may be TRBD1 (6 bases). This CDR3 comprises 13 residues. Trimming removed 3 bases from V and 1 base from J, with 7 bases in between. The germline CDR1 and CDR2 sequences are SGHAT and FQNNGV. The chain's CDR3 is CASSFDRSYEQYF. CDR3 in DNA: TGTGCCAGCAGCTTCGACAGGTCCTACGAGCAGTACTTC.

This sequence joins TRBV7-3 and TRBJ2-5, with 7 bases fitting TRBD2. The CDR3 covers 15 residues. The V segment lost 1 base and the J segment 2 bases; nucleotides outside the gene matches: 4. Germline values: CDR1 SGHTA, CDR2 FQGTGA. CDR3 sequence: CASSLRAGAQETQYF. In nucleotides, the CDR3 is TGTGCCAGCAGCTTAAGGGCGGGAGCGCAAGAGACCCAGTACTTC.

The chain uses TRBV12-3 or TRBV12-4 and TRBJ2-7; no clear D gene. Trimming removed 6 bases from V and 6 bases from J, with 15 bases in between. This CDR3 is 13 amino acids long. The DNA of the CDR3 is TGTGCCAGCAGCCATTTCCTGGGTGGCGAGCAGTACTTC. Translated, it gives CASSHFLGGEQYF.

This chain links TRBV5-1 with TRBJ2-7; 7 bases fit TRBD2. This CDR3 is 16 amino acids long. From germline, CDR1 is SGHRS and CDR2 YFSETQ. The J segment lost 4 bases and the V segment lost 4 bases, leaving 14 bases of the junction unmatched. CDR3 amino acids: CASSPYWNSGPYEQYF. CDR3 DNA: TGCGCCAGCAGCCCCTATTGGAATAGCGGGCCTTACGAGCAGTACTTC.